These T cell receptor beta chains were read from a single sample in a study of T cell changes during pregnancy in multiple sclerosis. Measured with immunoSEQ multiplex PCR; TCRdb has only the in-frame clones, and not every one. Among some 130,000 clones listed, less than 97% were seen once. The sequences come from peripheral blood, collected after pregnancy. Every receptor here comes from a female donor with multiple sclerosis, enrolled in a pregnancy study. Both conserved end residues are part of each CDR3. D genes are given only for firm matches. Size is stated for part of the rows, as once, few or many counts, or as a class when the clone is expanded.

J: TRBJ2-7
V: TRBV19
size: .
D: TRBD1
DNA: TGTGCCAGTAGTATTACGGGACAGGGGCTTACCTACGAGCAGTACTTC
CDR3: CASSITGQGLTYEQYF

J: TRBJ2-7
V: TRBV6-1
size: .
D: TRBD1
DNA: TGTGCCAGCAGTGTCGACAGGGGGGGCTACGAGCAGTACTTC
CDR3: CASSVDRGGYEQYF

J: TRBJ2-3
V: TRBV11-3
size: .
D: .
DNA: TGTGCCAGCAGCTTTCTAATCACAGATACGCAGTATTTT
CDR3: CASSFLITDTQYF

J: TRBJ2-7
V: TRBV29-1
size: .
D: .
DNA: TGCAGCGTAAGGTCGGGGATCGGCGAGCAGTACTTC
CDR3: CSVRSGIGEQYF

J: TRBJ2-1
V: TRBV6-6
size: .
D: TRBD2
DNA: TGTGCCAGCAGTTCGGTAGCGGGAGTTAGAACTGAGCAGTTCTTC
CDR3: CASSSVAGVRTEQFF

J: TRBJ2-3
V: TRBV6-1
size: once
D: TRBD2
DNA: TGTGCCAGCAGTGCGGGACTAGCGGGAGGACCGGATACGCAGTATTTT
CDR3: CASSAGLAGGPDTQYF

J: TRBJ2-1
V: TRBV12-5
size: .
D: TRBD1
DNA: TGTGCTAGTGGCTTCGGGACAGCTAATGAGCAGTTCTTC
CDR3: CASGFGTANEQFF

J: TRBJ2-2
V: TRBV4-2
size: .
D: .
DNA: TGTGCCAGCAGCCAAGACGCGGTGAACACCGGGGAGCTGTTTTTT
CDR3: CASSQDAVNTGELFF

J: TRBJ2-7
V: TRBV7-3
size: .
D: TRBD2
DNA: TGTGCCAGCAGCCTTAGCGGGAGCAACGATCACGAGCAGTACTTC
CDR3: CASSLSGSNDHEQYF

J: TRBJ2-5
V: TRBV28
size: .
D: TRBD2
DNA: TGTGCCAGCAGTTTCCCGGGACTACAGCAGGGAGGGGAGACCCAGTACTTC
CDR3: CASSFPGLQQGGETQYF

J: TRBJ1-2
V: TRBV7-9
size: .
D: .
DNA: TGTGCCAGCAGCTTTGTCCAGGGTCATGGCTACACCTTC
CDR3: CASSFVQGHGYTF

J: TRBJ1-2
V: TRBV28
size: once
D: TRBD1
DNA: TGTGCCAGCAGTGGAGGGGGCCCTGGCTACACCTTC
CDR3: CASSGGGPGYTF

J: TRBJ2-5
V: TRBV5-6
size: .
D: TRBD2
DNA: TGTGCCAGCAGCCCGGGGGGGACAAAGGGGAAGACCCAGTACTTC
CDR3: CASSPGGTKGKTQYF

J: TRBJ1-5
V: TRBV28
size: .
D: .
DNA: TGTGCCAGCAGTCCGCCCGACAGAACCAATCAGCCCCAGCATTTT
CDR3: CASSPPDRTNQPQHF

J: TRBJ2-7
V: TRBV7-7
size: .
D: TRBD1
DNA: TGTGCTAGCAGCCTTGGGACAGCCAACGAGCAGTACTTC
CDR3: CASSLGTANEQYF

J: TRBJ1-4
V: TRBV28
size: .
D: .
DNA: TGTGCCAGCTGCACCAGTCGAGGTCGACTGTTTTTT
CDR3: CASCTSRGRLFF

J: TRBJ1-2
V: TRBV30
size: few
D: TRBD1
DNA: TGTGCCTGGAGTAAATCCCAGGGGGCGGCTCGTGGCTACACCTTC
CDR3: CAWSKSQGAARGYTF

J: TRBJ2-3
V: TRBV7-2
size: .
D: TRBD2
DNA: TGTGCCAGCAGCTTACTAGCGGGAGGGAGCACAGATACGCAGTATTTT
CDR3: CASSLLAGGSTDTQYF

J: TRBJ2-1
V: TRBV7-7
size: .
D: TRBD2
DNA: TGTGCTAGCAGCCCACGACTAGCGGTTCGCAATGAGCAGTTCTTC
CDR3: CASSPRLAVRNEQFF

J: TRBJ1-1
V: TRBV28
size: .
D: .
DNA: TGTGCCAGCAGTTTACAGGGGTGGGGGTTGAACACTGAAGCTTTCTTT
CDR3: CASSLQGWGLNTEAFF

J: TRBJ2-1
V: TRBV19
size: .
D: .
DNA: TGTGCCAGTAGTATAGGAGGGAGTACGTACAATGAGCAGTTCTTC
CDR3: CASSIGGSTYNEQFF

J: TRBJ1-1
V: TRBV9
size: .
D: .
DNA: TGTGCCAGCAGCTCCCAACCAACAGTCAACACTGAAGCTTTCTTT
CDR3: CASSSQPTVNTEAFF

J: TRBJ2-7
V: TRBV2
size: .
D: .
DNA: TGTGCCAGCAGTGATTCCGGTCTCGTAAACTACGAGCAGTACTTC
CDR3: CASSDSGLVNYEQYF

J: TRBJ2-5
V: TRBV5-1
size: .
D: TRBD2
DNA: TGCGCCAGCAGCTTGCTAGCGGGAGGGCCTGGGCAAGAGACCCAGTACTTC
CDR3: CASSLLAGGPGQETQYF

J: TRBJ1-2
V: TRBV5-6
size: .
D: .
DNA: TGTGCCAGCAGCTTGGTAGCTAACTATGGCTACACCTTC
CDR3: CASSLVANYGYTF

J: TRBJ2-7
V: TRBV6-5
size: .
D: TRBD2
DNA: TGTGCCAGCAGTTATGTCGGGCGGGAGGGGTACGAGCAGTACTTC
CDR3: CASSYVGREGYEQYF

J: TRBJ1-1
V: TRBV18
size: .
D: .
DNA: TGTGCCAGCTCACAGGGGCCGGGCACTGAAGCTTTCTTT
CDR3: CASSQGPGTEAFF

J: TRBJ1-3
V: TRBV10-3
size: .
D: TRBD1
DNA: TGTGCCACAGGACAGGCAAACGAACTAGGAAACACCATATATTTT
CDR3: CATGQANELGNTIYF

J: TRBJ2-3
V: TRBV6-6
size: .
D: .
DNA: TGTGCCAGCAGTTACTCGAGACACGATACGCAGTATTTT
CDR3: CASSYSRHDTQYF

J: TRBJ1-5
V: TRBV2
size: .
D: .
DNA: TGTGCCAGCATGGGACATACTAGCAATCAGCCCCAGCATTTT
CDR3: CASMGHTSNQPQHF

J: TRBJ2-5
V: TRBV30
size: .
D: TRBD2
DNA: TGTGCCTTAAACCAAGGGGCGGGAGGTTGGGTCACCCAGTACTTC
CDR3: CALNQGAGGWVTQYF